These 30 T cell receptor beta chains came from one sample sequenced in a study of post-analysis software for immune sequencing data. Study conclusions and caveats: About five TRBV segments were more frequent in patients than controls; TRBV5-6, TRBV5-1 and TRBV20-1 belonged to this group.

The antigens for these receptors are not known. Every TCR beta cDNA library bore unique molecular identifiers. In TCRdb, the PCR reads were re-called with MiXCR into one record per CDR3 protein. The profile shows approximately 630,000 distinct CDR3 sequences, 55% to 70% of them singletons. The sample was blood. The source of these receptors is a girl under 10 years old with multiple sclerosis.

This chain uses TRBV11-2 with TRBJ2-1, with D maybe TRBD1 (6 bases). The J call may be incorrect, as the DNA end agrees better with TRBJ2-7. The CDR3 has 14 amino acids. Germline assignment: CDR1 SGHAT and CDR2 FQNNGV. CDR3 sequence (DNA): TGTGCCAGCGCGAGGATCAGGGGTTACAATGAGCAGTACTTC. It translates to CASARIRGYNEQYF.

V and J are TRBV7-2 and TRBJ2-7; 12 positions match TRBD2. V shed 5 bases, J shed 7 bases, and the junction held 9 bases outside the gene matches. Germline V CDR1 and CDR2: SGHTA, FQGNSA. The CDR3 contains 15 residues. This chain's CDR3 is CASSPRTSGILEQYF. In nucleotides, the CDR3 is TGTGCCAGCAGCCCAAGGACTAGCGGGATTTTGGAGCAGTACTTC.

The V gene is TRBV5-1, the J gene TRBJ2-7, with D perhaps TRBD2 (5 bases). The CDR3 consists of 13 residues. Between the trimmed V and J ends, which lost 5 bases and 2 bases, there was a span of 11 bases. The germline V gene has CDR1 SGHRS and CDR2 YFSETQ. CDR3 amino acids: CASREVTTYEQYF. The CDR3 DNA reads TGCGCCAGCAGGGAGGTCACGACCTACGAGCAGTACTTC.

This chain connects TRBV29-1 to TRBJ2-1; D perhaps matches TRBD1 (6 bases). This CDR3 has 14 amino acids. V lost 4 bases and J lost 7, with 17 bases in between. Germline CDR1 reads SQVTM; CDR2 reads ANQGSEA. CDR3 sequence (DNA): TGCAGCGTTGTGCAGGGGCCCTACCCTAATGAGCAGTTCTTC. Translated: CSVVQGPYPNEQFF.

This clonotype was found a few times. The chain combines TRBV20-1 with TRBJ1-1; tentative D call: TRBD1 (6 bases). The V end was cut by 4 bases, the J end by 5 bases, with 8 bases between. The germline V gene has CDR1 DFQATT and CDR2 SNEGSKA (reference sequence). This CDR3 has 11 residues. For the CDR3, the DNA is TGCAGTGCTAAAACAGGGACTGAAGCTTTCTTT. This translates into CSAKTGTEAFF.

As regards this clonotype: A read error may explain this, as a much larger clone is one base away. This rearrangement joins TRBV10-3 to TRBJ2-1; weak D call: TRBD1 (5 bases). The J call could be wrong; TRBJ2-7 is a better fit for the DNA end. The CDR3 runs to 14 residues. Germline CDR1 and CDR2: ENHRY and SYGVKD. The CDR3 DNA is TGTGCCATCCAGGGTCAAAGCTCCTACAATGAGCAGTACTTC. It encodes CAIQGQSSYNEQYF.

A few counts support this clonotype. CDR3 bases: TGTGCCAGCAGCACTTGGGACTTTTATGGTGAGCAGTTCTTC. Its protein is CASSTWDFYGEQFF. The chain links TRBV5-5 to TRBJ2-1, with D maybe TRBD2 (6 bases). The CDR3 is 14 residues long. From germline, CDR1 is SGHKS and CDR2 YYEKEE (reference sequence). The V and J ends lost 4 bases and 9 bases respectively, with 17 bases between them.

This clonotype was seen just once. The CDR3 DNA follows: TGCGCCAGCAGCCAAGAGGCGGGTGGTGCAGATCAAGAGACCCAGTACTTC. Protein product: CASSQEAGGADQETQYF. The rearrangement joins TRBV4-1 to TRBJ2-5; a weak D match, TRBD2 (5 bases). This CDR3 comprises 17 residues. Trimming stripped 0 bases from V and 2 bases from J, with 16 bases between. Germline CDR1 MGHRA, CDR2 YSYEKL.

The rearrangement links TRBV29-1 to TRBJ2-6, with a possible D match to TRBD2 (7 bases). Germline V lookup: CDR1 SQVTM, CDR2 ANQGSEA. Trimming removed 6 bases from V and 0 bases from J, with 21 bases in between. The CDR3 runs to 18 residues. The CDR3 sequence is CSVRGAGHPDSGANVLTF. CDR3 in DNA: TGCAGCGTGAGGGGAGCGGGACACCCGGACTCTGGGGCCAACGTCCTGACTTTC. Complete variable domain (other parts from reference TRBV29-1 and TRBJ2-6): SAVISQKPSRDICQRGTSLTIQCQVDSQVTMMFWYRQQPGQSLTLIATANQGSEATYESGFVIDKFPISRPNLTFSTLTVSNMSPEDSSIYLCSVRGAGHPDSGANVLTFGAGSRLTVL.

The chain joins TRBV5-1 to TRBJ1-4; D is possibly TRBD1 (5 bases). CDR1 and CDR2 (germline): SGHRS, YFSETQ. Trimming shortened V by 4 bases and J by 2 bases, and 12 bases separated the two germline ends. This CDR3 has 15 amino acids. The CDR3 DNA sequence: TGCGCCAGCAGCATTCAGGGAAGCACTAATGAAAAACTGTTTTTT. Translation: CASSIQGSTNEKLFF. The full variable domain, in which reference TRBV5-1 and TRBJ1-4 provide the parts outside the CDR3, is KAGVTQTPRYLIKTRGQQVTLSCSPISGHRSVSWYQQTPGQGLQFLFEYFSETQRNKGNFPGRFSGRQFSNSRSEMNVSTLELGDSALYLCASSIQGSTNEKLFFGSGTQLSVL.

A few counts support this clonotype. The genes are TRBV18 and TRBJ2-3; no reliable D call. The germline CDR1 and CDR2 sequences are KGHSH and LQKENI. V was shortened by 1 base and J by 5 bases, with 4 bases between the two germline ends. The CDR3 runs to 12 residues. The CDR3 here is CASSPLQDTQYF. The DNA of the CDR3 is TGTGCCAGCTCACCACTGCAAGATACGCAGTATTTT. The entire variable domain, with the rest obtained from reference TRBV18 and TRBJ2-3, is as follows: NAGVMQNPRHLVRRRGQEARLRCSPMKGHSHVYWYRQLPEEGLKFMVYLQKENIIDESGMPKERFSAEFPKEGPSILRIQQVVRGDSAAYFCASSPLQDTQYFGPGTRLTVL.

Only one count was recorded for this clonotype. The rearrangement links TRBV3-1 to TRBJ2-1; 9 nucleotides align to TRBD2. V lost 0 bases and J lost 1; bases outside the gene matches: 4. In germline, CDR1 is LGHDT, CDR2 YNNKEL (reference sequence). There are 17 residues in the CDR3. The CDR3 region is CASSQDLSGRSYNEQFF. CDR3 DNA sequence: TGTGCCAGCAGCCAAGATTTAAGCGGGAGGTCCTACAATGAGCAGTTCTTC.

This clonotype has a handful of counts. The chain employs TRBV10-3 and TRBJ2-5, with a tentative D call TRBD2 (6 bases). The CDR3 has 14 residues. V was pared by 0 bases and J by 11 bases, with 16 bases between. Germline lookup yields CDR1 ENHRY and CDR2 SYGVKD. In nucleotides, the CDR3 is TGTGCCATCAGTGAGTCTCCTGGGGTAGGAGGGCAGTACTTC. Translating gives CAISESPGVGGQYF.

The rearrangement links TRBV27 to TRBJ2-1; 9 bases are shared with TRBD1. CDR3 length: 15 residues. After removal of 7 bases from V and 3 bases from J, the junction contained 7 bases not matched to a gene. The V gene's germline CDR1 is MNHEY and CDR2 SMNVEV (reference sequence). The CDR3 reads CASKLPGQGYNEQFF. For the CDR3, the DNA is TGTGCCAGCAAACTCCCGGGACAGGGCTACAATGAGCAGTTCTTC.

V gene TRBV5-6 combines with J gene TRBJ1-2; D is undetermined. This CDR3 comprises 12 residues. The germline V gene has CDR1 SGHDT and CDR2 YYEEEE. Trimming left V 4 bases short and J 7 bases short, with 11 bases between. The CDR3 sequence: CASSMRGGGYTF. DNA of the CDR3: TGTGCCAGCAGCATGCGGGGAGGTGGCTACACCTTC.

The V call is TRBV7-2, the J call TRBJ1-1, with D maybe TRBD1 (5 bases). V shed 5 bases and J shed 5 bases, with 21 bases lying between them. CDR1 is SGHTA, CDR2 FQGNSA, per germline. This CDR3 has 16 amino acids. The CDR3 sequence is CASSLLRARERTEAFF. The CDR3 nucleotides are TGTGCCAGCAGCCTCCTGAGGGCCAGGGAAAGGACTGAAGCTTTCTTT.

This clonotype came up a few times. The chain uses TRBV30 and TRBJ1-1; D unclear. Germline CDR1 is GTSNPN and CDR2 is SVGIG (reference sequence). This CDR3 has 11 amino acids. Trimming stripped 3 bases from V and 1 base from J, with 3 bases between. CDR3 sequence (DNA): TGTGCCTGGAGGGGGAACACTGAAGCTTTCTTT. Translating it yields CAWRGNTEAFF.

The chain has TRBV30 and TRBJ2-5, with D maybe TRBD2 (7 bases). The CDR3 totals 13 residues. Germline CDR1 and CDR2: GTSNPN and SVGIG (reference sequence). V lost 2 bases to trimming and J lost 5 bases, with 12 bases between them. The CDR3 reads CAWSSGGPETQYF. CDR3 bases: TGTGCCTGGAGTTCCGGGGGGCCTGAGACCCAGTACTTC.

The rearrangement uses TRBV12-3 or TRBV12-4 and TRBJ2-7; possibly TRBD2 for D (7 bases). TRBJ2-5 matches the DNA end more closely, so the J call is doubtful. There are 16 residues in the CDR3. CDR3 amino acids: CASSFKGGGHQETQYF. DNA for the CDR3: TGTGCCAGCAGTTTCAAGGGCGGGGGCCACCAAGAGACCCAGTACTTC.

This chain joins TRBV25-1 and TRBJ2-3; 7 bases are shared with TRBD2. Germline V gene lookup returns CDR1 MGHDK and CDR2 SYGVNS. V shed 3 bases and J 2 bases; nucleotides not matched to a gene: 8. The CDR3 sequence is 16 residues long. The DNA of the CDR3 is TGTGCCAGCAGTGAGGTAGCGGGCCTTTCCACAGATACGCAGTATTTT. This encodes CASSEVAGLSTDTQYF.

The chain couples TRBV5-1 to TRBJ2-7, with 11 bases identical to TRBD1. The length of the CDR3 is 13 residues. CDR1 is SGHRS and CDR2 is YFSETQ in the germline V gene. Trimming cost V 7 bases and J 4 bases; bases outside gene matches: 4. DNA for the CDR3: TGCGCCAGCGGCGGGACAGGGGGATACGAGCAGTACTTC. This codes for CASGGTGGYEQYF. Looking up the rest from reference TRBV5-1 and TRBJ2-7 gives the full variable domain: KAGVTQTPRYLIKTRGQQVTLSCSPISGHRSVSWYQQTPGQGLQFLFEYFSETQRNKGNFPGRFSGRQFSNSRSEMNVSTLELGDSALYLCASGGTGGYEQYFGPGTRLTVT.

This chain joins TRBV11-2 and TRBJ2-5; the D is unclear. The CDR3 has 13 residues. Looked up from germline, CDR1 is SGHAT and CDR2 is FQNNGV. The V and J ends lost 3 bases and 4 bases respectively, with 9 bases between them. CDR3 DNA sequence: TGTGCCAGCAGCTTTGGGGTAGGAGAGACCCAGTACTTC. It encodes CASSFGVGETQYF.

The V gene is TRBV20-1, the J gene TRBJ1-2; maybe TRBD1 (5 bases). This CDR3 spans 12 amino acids. CDR1 and CDR2 (germline): DFQATT, SNEGSKA (reference sequence). Trimming removed 7 bases from V and 6 bases from J, with 15 bases in between. The CDR3: CSVARDGDGYTF. The CDR3 region has the DNA TGCAGTGTGGCCAGGGATGGGGATGGCTACACCTTC.

Details on this clonotype: A junction end diverges from the germline sequence, so it may reflect a read error. The chain joins TRBV11-2 to TRBJ1-4; no clear D gene. This CDR3 comprises 17 residues. The germline V gene has CDR1 SGHAT and CDR2 FQNNGV. The CDR3 bases are TGTGCCGGCAGCTTAGATCGGGCTCAAGGGCGGAATGAAAAACTGTTTTTT. Protein sequence: CAGSLDRAQGRNEKLFF.

The rearrangement joins TRBV4-2 to TRBJ2-3; the D gene is possibly TRBD1 (5 bases). The CDR3 contains 12 residues. V was clipped by 8 bases and J by 6 bases, with 12 bases between them. Germline assignment: CDR1 LGHNA and CDR2 YNFKEQ. The CDR3 here is CASAWGADTQYF. The CDR3 bases are TGTGCCAGCGCGTGGGGCGCGGATACGCAGTATTTT.

Written as DNA, the CDR3 is TGCAGTGCTAGTGAGTCCGGCCGGGACTATGGCTACACCTTC. It codes for CSASESGRDYGYTF. This chain connects TRBV20-1 to TRBJ1-2; no firm D call. V lost 3 bases to trimming and J lost 3 bases, with 14 bases between them. This CDR3 has 14 residues. Germline lookup yields CDR1 DFQATT and CDR2 SNEGSKA (reference sequence).

The CDR3 nucleotides read TGCAGTGCCAGCCCCGGGACTAGCGGAGAGCTTCCCCAGTTCTTC. Protein product: CSASPGTSGELPQFF. The chain carries TRBV20-1 and TRBJ2-1, with 11 bases lining up with TRBD2. V shed 6 bases, J shed 13 bases, and the junction held 17 bases outside the gene matches. CDR3 length: 15 amino acids. Per germline, CDR1 DFQATT and CDR2 SNEGSKA (reference sequence).

This chain uses TRBV7-3 with TRBJ1-1; TRBD1 agrees at 7 bases. V gave up 0 bases and J gave up 4 bases; unmatched junction bases: 14. The CDR3 contains 18 residues. The germline gives CDR1 SGHTA, CDR2 FQGTGA. The CDR3 DNA reads TGTGCCAGCAGCTTAACTGGGACAGCCAAAAGTCAGGCCACTGAAGCTTTCTTT. Amino acid sequence: CASSLTGTAKSQATEAFF.

The table lists this clonotype with a few counts. The chain is built from TRBV29-1 and TRBJ2-1; D unclear. V shed 0 bases and J shed 5 bases, with 14 bases lying between them. CDR1 is SQVTM, CDR2 ANQGSEA, per germline. CDR3 length: 15 amino acids. CDR3 residues: CSVEDRQEFHNEQFF. The CDR3 DNA reads TGCAGCGTTGAAGATAGGCAGGAGTTCCACAATGAGCAGTTCTTC.

This clonotype was observed a few times. CDR3 bases: TGTGCCAGCAGTCTAATATACGGAGACACTGAAGCTTTCTTT. This encodes CASSLIYGDTEAFF. The J gene is TRBJ1-1, the V gene TRBV28; D gene unclear. This CDR3 contains 14 residues. Germline CDR1 is MDHEN and CDR2 is SYDVKM. The V end was cut by 5 bases, the J end by 3 bases, with 13 bases between.